This TCR beta chain is from a study of T-cell memory formation after mild COVID-19. The CDR3 runs 15 residues. The TCR alpha and TCR beta cDNA libraries, bearing sample barcodes and UMIs, were generated by 5'RACE using constant-segment primers. From the 5' RACE reads, TCRdb called clonotypes with MiXCR, one entry per CDR3 protein. The profile shows 350,000 to 400,000 distinct CDR3 sequences, around an eighth of them singletons. Specimen: PBMCs or a T cell subset sorted from them (not recorded which). The rearrangement links TRBV21-1 to TRBJ2-7; the DNA was not compared with TRBD1, the D call given in the table. TRBV21-1 is a recognized pseudogene. The source is a man between 18 and 29 years old who had mild COVID-19 (a few samples of this study predate the infection). Cell type and time point are not known. CDR3 DNA: TGTGCCAGCAGCGGGGACAAAAGGCGGCATTACGAGCAGTACGTC. This translates into CASSGDKRRHYEQYV.